These 10 T cell receptor beta chains were sequenced from one sample in a study of blood T cell repertoires in COVID-19. Assay: immunoSEQ multiplex PCR; the TCRdb copy retains only in-frame clones and omits some. The table includes about 97,000 clones, approximately 92% detected once. Sequencing was carried out using peripheral blood. The receptors come from a man aged 50-59 years with active COVID-19.

About this clone: Because the CDR3 is missing its conserved closing phenylalanine or tryptophan, this is likely a read error. No DNA is shown, since the ends of the CDR3 on it are uncertain; the CDR3 is the one TCRdb lists. V is TRBV2 and J is TRBJ1-2; the table names TRBD1, a call not compared with the DNA. Both ends counted, the CDR3 spans 10 residues. Germline V gives CDR1 SNHLY, CDR2 FYNNEI. The CDR3 sequence: CASGTGTLLI.

V usage is TRBV30 and J usage is TRBJ1-1; 9 bases are a match to TRBD1. V dropped 8 bases and J dropped 1; count of bases not matched to a gene: 5. The CDR3 length is 13 residues. Germline-derived CDR1 and CDR2 are GTSNPN and SVGIG (reference sequence). The chain's CDR3 is CAGDRVTNTEAFF. The CDR3 DNA follows: TGTGCCGGGGACAGGGTGACGAACACTGAAGCTTTCTTT.

The count of this clone is one. V is TRBV6-1 and J is TRBJ2-5; TRBD1 matches at 8 bases. J gave up 5 bases and V 1 base, and 6 bases lay outside the gene matches. The CDR3 is made up of 15 amino acids. Germline CDR1 reads MNHNS; CDR2 reads SASEGT. The CDR3 spells CASSEGTGRWETQYF. Here the CDR3 DNA reads TGTGCCAGCAGTGAAGGGACAGGGCGTTGGGAGACCCAGTACTTC.

The V gene is TRBV7-8, the J gene TRBJ2-1, with D possibly matching TRBD2 (6 bases). Trimming pared 4 bases from V and 5 bases from J, leaving 21 bases between. The CDR3 has 17 amino acids. Per germline, CDR1 SGHVS and CDR2 FQNEAQ. CDR3 sequence (DNA): TGTGCCAGCAGCTCACAGCGGGCAGGAACCCTAAACAATGAGCAGTTCTTC. As protein: CASSSQRAGTLNNEQFF.

The J gene is TRBJ2-1, the V gene TRBV7-3; no definite D call. The CDR3 runs to 17 residues. In germline, CDR1 is SGHTA, CDR2 FQGTGA. Deletions cut 1 base from V and 0 bases from J, with 13 bases between. CDR3 nucleotide sequence: TGTGCCAGCAGCTTAATGCCACGACTGAGCTCCTACAATGAGCAGTTCTTC. Its protein is CASSLMPRLSSYNEQFF.

CDR3: CASSYSFSQFF. The CDR3 DNA is TGTGCCAGCAGTTACTCCTTTAGTCAGTTCTTC. The V gene is TRBV6-5, the J gene TRBJ2-1; no clear D gene. V was clipped by 0 bases and J by 13 bases, with 7 bases between them. Germline lookup yields CDR1 MNHEY and CDR2 SVGAGI. CDR3 length: 11 amino acids.

The gene calls are TRBV19 and TRBJ1-4, with a tentative D call TRBD1 (5 bases). Trimming left V 10 bases short and J 2 bases short, with 23 bases between. The CDR3 totals 17 residues. From germline, CDR1 is LNHDA and CDR2 SQIVND (reference sequence). CDR3 in amino acids: CATSPGSYRGTNEKLFF. The CDR3 coding sequence is TGTGCCACCTCCCCGGGGTCCTACCGGGGGACTAATGAAAAACTGTTTTTT.

J is TRBJ1-5 and V is TRBV6-6, with 9 bases lining up with TRBD1. With 6 bases clipped from V and 8 bases from J, the junction kept 11 bases outside the gene matches. Germline V gene data show CDR1 as MNHNY and CDR2 as SVGAGI (reference sequence). CDR3 size: 15 residues. CDR3 sequence reads: CASRTVQGDREPQHF. CDR3 nucleotides: TGTGCCAGCAGAACGGTACAGGGGGACAGGGAGCCCCAGCATTTT.

The V and J genes are TRBV28 and TRBJ1-5; no definite D call. The germline CDR1 and CDR2 sequences are MDHEN and SYDVKM. V lost 8 bases and J lost 7, with 3 bases in between. The CDR3 length is 9 residues. This CDR3 is CASAQPQHF. In DNA form, the CDR3 reads TGTGCCAGCGCGCAGCCCCAGCATTTT.

The chain carries TRBV29-1 and TRBJ2-1, with 8 bases fitting TRBD2. The CDR3 extends over 15 amino acids. The trim removed 6 bases at V and 2 bases at J, leaving 9 bases unmatched. Germline CDR1 SQVTM, CDR2 ANQGSEA. The CDR3 DNA is TGCAGCGTGGACGGGAGGGCCGTTCCCTACAATGAGCAGTTCTTC. Protein sequence: CSVDGRAVPYNEQFF.